A selection of T cell receptor beta chains follows, all from one sample in a study of blood T cell repertoires in COVID-19. Clones were read by immunoSEQ multiplex PCR, and TCRdb kept only the in-frame ones, dropping some. The sample includes roughly 68,000 clones, more than 80% of them seen just once. The sequenced material came from PBMCs or T cells enriched from blood (not recorded which). These receptors all stem from a woman between 35 and 50 years old with acute COVID-19. Both conserved end residues are part of each CDR3. D genes are given only for firm matches.

CDR3 length: 14; V gene: TRBV7-9; D gene: .; J gene: TRBJ1-6; CDR3 protein: CASSLGGAPSPLHF
CDR3 length: 15; V gene: TRBV6-5; D gene: TRBD1; J gene: TRBJ2-4; CDR3 protein: CASSYSRPGGDIQYF
CDR3 length: 14; V gene: TRBV5-1; D gene: TRBD1; J gene: TRBJ1-2; CDR3 protein: CASSPGQGAWGYTF
CDR3 length: 17; V gene: TRBV7-3; D gene: TRBD2; J gene: TRBJ2-2; CDR3 protein: CASSLFSLAGESGELFF
CDR3 length: 16; V gene: TRBV28; D gene: TRBD1; J gene: TRBJ2-1; CDR3 protein: CATRAKTTGGRNEQFF
CDR3 length: 18; V gene: TRBV7-9; D gene: TRBD1; J gene: TRBJ2-5; CDR3 protein: CASSSIVPGQGLGETQYF
CDR3 length: 16; V gene: TRBV27; D gene: TRBD1; J gene: TRBJ1-2; CDR3 protein: CASSQIQGARGYGYTF
CDR3 length: 17; V gene: TRBV18; D gene: .; J gene: TRBJ1-3; CDR3 protein: CASSLTGNTNTGNTIYF
CDR3 length: 14; V gene: TRBV29-1; D gene: TRBD1; J gene: TRBJ2-2; CDR3 protein: CSVDRGTNTGELFF
CDR3 length: 12; V gene: TRBV7-9; D gene: .; J gene: TRBJ1-1; CDR3 protein: CASSGQSTEAFF
CDR3 length: 15; V gene: TRBV7-8; D gene: TRBD1; J gene: TRBJ2-5; CDR3 protein: CASSTRDRGGETQYF
CDR3 length: 13; V gene: TRBV2; D gene: .; J gene: TRBJ1-1; CDR3 protein: CASSGDFNTEAFF
CDR3 length: 16; V gene: TRBV27; D gene: TRBD1; J gene: TRBJ1-1; CDR3 protein: CASRRNRGEANTEAFF
CDR3 length: 11; V gene: TRBV20-1; D gene: .; J gene: TRBJ2-5; CDR3 protein: CSAQDQETQYF
CDR3 length: 14; V gene: TRBV3-1/TRBV3-2; D gene: .; J gene: TRBJ2-2; CDR3 protein: CASSQDRSIWELFF
CDR3 length: 12; V gene: TRBV29-1; D gene: .; J gene: TRBJ2-2; CDR3 protein: CSVRRYTGELFF
CDR3 length: 17; V gene: TRBV13; D gene: .; J gene: TRBJ2-1; CDR3 protein: CASSFLPSSYRYNEQFF
CDR3 length: 17; V gene: TRBV28; D gene: .; J gene: TRBJ1-1; CDR3 protein: CASSLLGSGQMNTEAFF
CDR3 length: 16; V gene: TRBV9; D gene: TRBD2; J gene: TRBJ2-5; CDR3 protein: CASSLLAGGGGETQYF
CDR3 length: 15; V gene: TRBV27; D gene: .; J gene: TRBJ2-2; CDR3 protein: CASSLVVRGTGELFF
CDR3 length: 19; V gene: TRBV19; D gene: TRBD2; J gene: TRBJ2-1; CDR3 protein: CASSIDLSGGAFSINEQFF
CDR3 length: 15; V gene: TRBV11-3; D gene: .; J gene: TRBJ2-7; CDR3 protein: CASSLGRVDSYEQYF
CDR3 length: 13; V gene: TRBV20-1; D gene: .; J gene: TRBJ1-1; CDR3 protein: CSASSRLNTEAFF
CDR3 length: 16; V gene: TRBV2; D gene: .; J gene: TRBJ1-2; CDR3 protein: CASSLGRRGIDYGYTF
CDR3 length: 15; V gene: TRBV19; D gene: .; J gene: TRBJ2-2; CDR3 protein: CASSISSANTGELFF
CDR3 length: 17; V gene: TRBV18; D gene: TRBD1; J gene: TRBJ1-6; CDR3 protein: CASSPFYPGQGNSPLHF
CDR3 length: 16; V gene: TRBV19; D gene: TRBD2; J gene: TRBJ2-5; CDR3 protein: CASSTLAGVHRETQYF
CDR3 length: 16; V gene: TRBV18; D gene: .; J gene: TRBJ2-2; CDR3 protein: CASSPTPGHRTGELFF
CDR3 length: 13; V gene: TRBV5-4; D gene: .; J gene: TRBJ1-2; CDR3 protein: CASKVWEVQGYTF
CDR3 length: 13; V gene: TRBV19; D gene: .; J gene: TRBJ1-1; CDR3 protein: CASSINLRTEAFF
CDR3 length: 16; V gene: TRBV4-1; D gene: TRBD1; J gene: TRBJ1-1; CDR3 protein: CASSPHWGQGDTEAFF
CDR3 length: 13; V gene: TRBV5-1; D gene: TRBD1; J gene: TRBJ1-2; CDR3 protein: CASTRTGNYGYTF
CDR3 length: 14; V gene: TRBV5-1; D gene: TRBD1; J gene: TRBJ2-5; CDR3 protein: CASSMGTGEETQYF
CDR3 length: 11; V gene: TRBV6-5; D gene: .; J gene: TRBJ1-3; CDR3 protein: CASLVGNTIYF
CDR3 length: 13; V gene: TRBV5-5; D gene: TRBD1; J gene: TRBJ1-3; CDR3 protein: CASSPGTGLTIYF
CDR3 length: 13; V gene: TRBV28; D gene: .; J gene: TRBJ1-5; CDR3 protein: CASSSSGNQPQHF
CDR3 length: 16; V gene: TRBV5-8; D gene: TRBD1; J gene: TRBJ2-3; CDR3 protein: CASSLGQGARTDTQYF
CDR3 length: 13; V gene: TRBV10-2; D gene: TRBD2; J gene: TRBJ2-5; CDR3 protein: CASAHGGGETQYF
CDR3 length: 15; V gene: TRBV5-1; D gene: TRBD1; J gene: TRBJ2-2; CDR3 protein: CASSLGGQGIGELFF
CDR3 length: 20; V gene: TRBV28; D gene: TRBD1; J gene: TRBJ1-5; CDR3 protein: CASSPTVVLGTGVSNQPQHF
CDR3 length: 13; V gene: TRBV10-1; D gene: .; J gene: TRBJ1-2; CDR3 protein: CASSGAISHGYTF
CDR3 length: 15; V gene: TRBV5-1; D gene: TRBD1; J gene: TRBJ1-2; CDR3 protein: CASSSPGQGARGYTF
CDR3 length: 16; V gene: TRBV7-9; D gene: .; J gene: TRBJ1-5; CDR3 protein: CASSLGSQKRPQPQHF
CDR3 length: 15; V gene: TRBV4-2; D gene: .; J gene: TRBJ2-5; CDR3 protein: CASSPTRGNVETQYF
CDR3 length: 16; V gene: TRBV6-2/TRBV6-3; D gene: TRBD2; J gene: TRBJ2-7; CDR3 protein: CASSYLLGLAGYEQYF
CDR3 length: 15; V gene: TRBV3-1/TRBV3-2; D gene: TRBD1; J gene: TRBJ1-5; CDR3 protein: CASSPSGTGVQPQHF
CDR3 length: 15; V gene: TRBV3-1/TRBV3-2; D gene: TRBD1; J gene: TRBJ2-5; CDR3 protein: CASGPRQTGEETQYF